This T cell receptor (beta chain) was captured by sequencing in a study of blood T cell repertoires in COVID-19. Per the original methods: The authors estimated nucleated cell counts from reference gene primer amplification. Clones were sequenced by immunoSEQ multiplex PCR, and TCRdb holds only the in-frame ones, with some missing. That table furnishes V, J and clone size, whereas the DNA furnished D and trimming. Seen here are approximately 81,000 clones, roughly four fifths observed once, and the top ten hold about 6.9%. The CDR3 length is 16 residues. Looked up from germline, CDR1 is KGHSH and CDR2 is LQKENI. V lost 2 bases, J lost 1 base, and 4 bases stayed unmatched.

The source material was peripheral blood. V and J are TRBV18 and TRBJ1-5; TRBD1 agrees at 8 bases. The sequence was obtained from a human donor in a cohort sampled during active COVID-19. CDR3 coding DNA: TGTGCCAGCTCACCAGAACAGGGGGTCAGCAATCAGCCCCAGCATTTT. Protein: CASSPEQGVSNQPQHF.